The 12 T cell receptor beta chains reported below all come from one sample, sequenced in a study of cytomegalovirus exposure and HLA in healthy donors. Vbeta (60) and Jbeta (13) primers were used in the PCR. Method: immunoSEQ multiplex PCR; TCRdb's copy keeps in-frame clones and lacks some. This sample's clone table lists under 90,000 clones. Material for sequencing was PBMCs. These receptors all stem from a man aged 45-65 years in good health and CMV-seropositive.

This chain links TRBV6-5 with TRBJ1-5, with D perhaps matching TRBD1 (6 bases). The CDR3 totals 12 residues. Trimming left V 5 bases short and J 7 bases short, with 9 bases between. Germline V lookup: CDR1 MNHEY, CDR2 SVGAGI. This chain's CDR3 is CASSTRGQPQHF. In nucleotides, the CDR3 is TGTGCCAGCAGTACGAGGGGGCAGCCCCAGCATTTT.

This chain joins TRBV10-3 and TRBJ2-2; D is perhaps TRBD2 (5 bases). In germline, CDR1 is ENHRY, CDR2 SYGVKD. The CDR3 sequence is 13 residues long. The V end was cut by 10 bases, the J end by 10 bases, with 19 bases between. The CDR3 protein is CATRDGLVVELFF. The CDR3 DNA reads TGTGCCACCCGGGATGGGTTAGTTGTGGAGCTGTTTTTT.

This rearrangement joins TRBV6-5 to TRBJ2-5; 9 bases map to TRBD1. The CDR3 runs to 14 residues. V lost 6 bases to trimming and J lost 3 bases; unmatched junction nucleotides: 5. The germline CDR1 and CDR2 sequences are MNHEY and SVGAGI. The chain's CDR3 is CASRPGTGKETQYF. The CDR3 bases are TGTGCCAGCAGACCCGGGACAGGGAAAGAGACCCAGTACTTC.

CDR3 sequence: CASSYSTGGGGNTIYF. In DNA, the CDR3 is TGTGCCAGCAGTTACTCGACAGGGGGTGGAGGAAACACCATATATTTT. The chain is built from TRBV6-5 and TRBJ1-3; 9 nucleotides match TRBD1. Unmatched junction bases numbered 4, after V lost 0 bases and J lost 4 bases. The germline V gene encodes CDR1 MNHEY and CDR2 SVGAGI. CDR3 length: 16 amino acids.

The chain links TRBV15 to TRBJ1-2; a possible D gene is TRBD1 (5 bases). CDR1 and CDR2 (germline): LNHNV, YYDKDF (reference sequence). This CDR3 is 14 amino acids long. With 5 bases removed from V and 4 bases from J, the gap between germline ends came to 14 bases. CDR3 loop: CATSSTGGGYGYTF. The CDR3 DNA sequence: TGTGCCACCAGCTCCACGGGGGGTGGCTATGGCTACACCTTC.

The chain joins TRBV7-6 to TRBJ2-1, with 7 bases fitting TRBD2. The germline V gene encodes CDR1 SGHVS and CDR2 FNYEAQ. The CDR3 is made up of 13 amino acids. V was pared by 7 bases and J by 9 bases, with 9 bases of the junction left unmatched. The CDR3 loop is CASNGLGDPEQFF. The CDR3 DNA sequence: TGTGCCAGCAACGGACTAGGGGATCCTGAGCAGTTCTTC. Full variable domain (outside the CDR3, taken from reference TRBV7-6 and TRBJ2-1): GAGVSQSPRYKVTKRGQDVALRCDPISGHVSLYWYRQALGQGPEFLTYFNYEAQQDKSGLPNDRFSAERPEGSISTLTIQRTEQRDSAMYRCASNGLGDPEQFFGPGTRLTVL.

The genes are TRBV29-1 and TRBJ2-7; perhaps TRBD1 as D (6 bases). The CDR3 length is 14 residues. CDR1 is SQVTM, CDR2 ANQGSEA, per germline. Trimming pared 2 bases from V and 7 bases from J, leaving 18 bases between. CDR3 nucleotide sequence: TGCAGCGTTGAACCTGGGACAACGCCGGGGGAGCAGTACTTC. This translates into CSVEPGTTPGEQYF.

The V call is TRBV4-3, the J call TRBJ2-2, with D perhaps matching TRBD2 (6 bases). This CDR3 is 18 amino acids long. V was cut by 4 bases and J by 2 bases, with 20 bases left in between. The V gene's germline CDR1 is LGHNA and CDR2 YSLEER. The CDR3 sequence: CASSPRGSGTVNTGELFF. The CDR3 DNA reads as TGCGCCAGCAGCCCTCGGGGGTCGGGGACCGTAAACACCGGGGAGCTGTTTTTT.

The chain employs TRBV18 and TRBJ2-1, with a weak D call TRBD1 (5 bases). The CDR3 sequence is 15 residues long. V dropped 5 bases and J dropped 0 bases, with 11 bases sitting between them. Per the germline V gene, CDR1 is KGHSH and CDR2 is LQKENI. The CDR3: CASSFTGASYNEQFF. CDR3 nucleotides: TGTGCCAGCTCATTCACAGGCGCCTCCTACAATGAGCAGTTCTTC.

The chain uses TRBV5-1 and TRBJ2-1, with D perhaps matching TRBD2 (5 bases). This CDR3 spans 14 amino acids. V lost 5 bases and J lost 4, with 13 bases in between. Germline V lookup: CDR1 SGHRS, CDR2 YFSETQ. The CDR3 is CASSRRTNYNEQFF. The DNA of the CDR3 is TGCGCCAGCAGTAGGAGGACCAATTACAATGAGCAGTTCTTC.

The chain carries TRBV30 and TRBJ1-3; D possibly corresponds to TRBD1 (6 bases). Trimming removed 2 bases from V and 7 bases from J, with 24 bases in between. Germline CDR1 is GTSNPN and CDR2 is SVGIG (reference sequence). The CDR3 consists of 17 residues. In nucleotides, the CDR3 is TGTGCCTGGAGTCCAACATTACCGGGACACCGAGGGAACACCATATATTTT. Protein product: CAWSPTLPGHRGNTIYF.

J is TRBJ2-2 and V is TRBV5-1; TRBD1 matches at 7 bases. The CDR3 runs to 14 residues. After removal of 4 bases from V and 4 bases from J, the junction contained 4 bases not matched to a gene. In germline, CDR1 is SGHRS, CDR2 YFSETQ. The CDR3 sequence: CASSQGQSTGELFF. CDR3 in DNA: TGCGCCAGCAGCCAGGGACAGTCCACCGGGGAGCTGTTTTTT.